In its sample, the clone carrying this T cell receptor beta chain was seen many times. Its antigen is unknown. Deletions cut 3 bases from V and 7 bases from J, with 7 bases between. The CDR3 sequence is 13 residues long. The source of the sample is a study of T-cell reconstitution after alpha-beta-depleted transplantation in children. TCRbeta library preparation incorporated unique molecular identifiers. MiXCR, applied by TCRdb to the PCR reads, yields one record per CDR3 protein. The repertoire includes approximately 270,000 distinct CDR3 sequences, under 30% of them detected once, and about 5% sits in the top ten. Findings and caveats of the study: Surviving recipient T cells and intrathymic progenitors accounted for some patients' high TCRbeta diversity at day 60.

The sequences come from PBMCs, mostly from graft donor cells, collected 360 days after TCRalphabeta/CD19-depleted stem cell transplant. The receptor was isolated from a female patient aged 2-9 years who had a stem cell transplant for congenital amegakaryocytic thrombocytopenia, so the T cells may come from the graft donor. J is TRBJ1-6 and V is TRBV12-3 or TRBV12-4; D is uncertain. The CDR3 bases are TGTGCCAGCAGTTTTGGTTGGAATTCACCCCTCCACTTT. Amino acid sequence: CASSFGWNSPLHF.